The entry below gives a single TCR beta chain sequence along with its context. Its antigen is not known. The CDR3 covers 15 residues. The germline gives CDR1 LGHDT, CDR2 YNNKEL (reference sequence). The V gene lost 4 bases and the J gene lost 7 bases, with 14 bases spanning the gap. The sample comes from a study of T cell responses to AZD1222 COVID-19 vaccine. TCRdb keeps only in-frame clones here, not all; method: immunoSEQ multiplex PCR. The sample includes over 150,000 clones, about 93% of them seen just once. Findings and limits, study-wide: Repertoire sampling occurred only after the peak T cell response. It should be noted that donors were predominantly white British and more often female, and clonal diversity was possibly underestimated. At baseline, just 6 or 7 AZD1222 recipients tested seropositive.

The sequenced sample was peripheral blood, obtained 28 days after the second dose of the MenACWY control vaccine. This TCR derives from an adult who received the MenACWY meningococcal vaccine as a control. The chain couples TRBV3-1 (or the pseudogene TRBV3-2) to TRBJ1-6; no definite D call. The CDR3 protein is CASSPSPLPNSPLHF. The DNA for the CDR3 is TGTGCCAGCAGCCCCAGTCCCCTCCCAAATTCACCCCTCCACTTT.